This T cell receptor (beta chain) was captured in a study of T cell responses to AZD1222 COVID-19 vaccine. General study results and limits: No repertoire was sampled before or during the peak T cell response, only after it. Researchers report vaccine-associated CD4 TCRs spanning spike, with dominance at 160-218 and 743-854. Clonal diversity was possibly underestimated, and the donors were mostly white British, with more females.

To note about this clone: Its antigen is unidentified.

Measured with immunoSEQ multiplex PCR; TCRdb has only the in-frame clones, and not every one. The table has 95,000 to 150,000 clones, roughly 84% seen once. The V end was cut by 2 bases, the J end by 0 bases, with 11 bases between. The CDR3 runs 15 residues. Germline values: CDR1 LGHNA, CDR2 YSLEER. This sample comprised peripheral blood, obtained on day 0 of AZD1222 vaccination. This TCR was sampled from an adult in good health. This chain connects TRBV4-3 to TRBJ2-7, with a possible D match to TRBD2 (5 bases). Here the CDR3 DNA reads TGCGCCAGCAGCCAACACCTAGGGAGCTCCTACGAGCAGTACTTC. Residues: CASSQHLGSSYEQYF.